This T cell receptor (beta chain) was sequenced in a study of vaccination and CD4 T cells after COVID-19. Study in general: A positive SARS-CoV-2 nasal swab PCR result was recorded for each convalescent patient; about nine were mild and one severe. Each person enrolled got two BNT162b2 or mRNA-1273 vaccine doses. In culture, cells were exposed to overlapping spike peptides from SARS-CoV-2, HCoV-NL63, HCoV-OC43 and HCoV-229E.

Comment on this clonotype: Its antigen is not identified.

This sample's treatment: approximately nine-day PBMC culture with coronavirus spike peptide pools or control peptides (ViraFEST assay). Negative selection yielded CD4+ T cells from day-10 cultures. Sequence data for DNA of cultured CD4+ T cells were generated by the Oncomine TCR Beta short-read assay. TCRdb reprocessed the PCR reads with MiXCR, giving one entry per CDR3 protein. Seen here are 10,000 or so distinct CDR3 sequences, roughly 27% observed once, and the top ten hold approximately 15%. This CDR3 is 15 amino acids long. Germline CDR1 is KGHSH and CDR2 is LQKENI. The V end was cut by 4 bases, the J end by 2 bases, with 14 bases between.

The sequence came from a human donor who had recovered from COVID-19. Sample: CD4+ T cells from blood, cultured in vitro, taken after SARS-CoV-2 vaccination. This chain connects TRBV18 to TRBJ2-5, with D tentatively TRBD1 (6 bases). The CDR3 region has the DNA TGTGCCAGCTCACTCTCAACAGGGCGACAAGAGACCCAGTACTTC. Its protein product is CASSLSTGRQETQYF.